This is a list of T cell receptor beta chains from one sample in a study of Ad26.COV2.S vaccination and SARS-CoV-2 variants. Profiling relied on immunoSEQ multiplex PCR, and the TCRdb table lists in-frame clones only, not all of them. The repertoire holds around 420,000 clones, with around 89% as singletons. The starting material was peripheral blood, obtained in a trial of Ad26.COV2.S vaccine versus placebo. The receptors were gathered from a person aged 18-65 years who received the Ad26.COV2.S COVID-19 vaccine or a placebo. Both conserved end residues are part of each CDR3. Each record gives: J gene, V gene, clone size, D gene, CDR3 DNA, CDR3 protein. The D gene is left open where the match is weak. Not every row has a clone size; where given, it reads once, few, many or a size class.

j_call: TRBJ2-2; v_call: TRBV30; clone_size: .; d_call: .; cdr3_nt: TGTGCCTTTACTGAGGGGAACACCGGGGAGCTGTTTTTT; cdr3_aa: CAFTEGNTGELFF
j_call: TRBJ2-2; v_call: TRBV28; clone_size: .; d_call: .; cdr3_nt: TGTGCCAGCAGTCTCGGGAACACCGGGGAGCTGTTTTTT; cdr3_aa: CASSLGNTGELFF
j_call: TRBJ1-5; v_call: TRBV12-3/TRBV12-4; clone_size: .; d_call: .; cdr3_nt: TGTGCCAGCACCCCTCAGAGGGGTCAGCCCCAGCATTTT; cdr3_aa: CASTPQRGQPQHF
j_call: TRBJ1-2; v_call: TRBV30; clone_size: .; d_call: .; cdr3_nt: TGTGCCTGGTTTCGCCTCGGGACGACCTTC; cdr3_aa: CAWFRLGTTF
j_call: TRBJ1-1; v_call: TRBV2; clone_size: .; d_call: .; cdr3_nt: TGTGCCAGCAGTCCCAACACTGAAGCTTTCTTT; cdr3_aa: CASSPNTEAFF
j_call: TRBJ2-1; v_call: TRBV7-3; clone_size: .; d_call: .; cdr3_nt: TGTGCCAGCAGCTTAAGGGGGCCGGGGAATGAGCAGTTCTTC; cdr3_aa: CASSLRGPGNEQFF
j_call: TRBJ1-2; v_call: TRBV2; clone_size: .; d_call: .; cdr3_nt: TGTGCCAGCAGACCAGGACTGATGTTCTATGGCTACACCTTC; cdr3_aa: CASRPGLMFYGYTF
j_call: TRBJ2-6; v_call: TRBV28; clone_size: .; d_call: .; cdr3_nt: TGTGCCAGCAGCACCATAAGACAGGCACTTTTCGGCTCTGGGGCCAACGTCCTGACTTTC; cdr3_aa: CASSTIRQALFGSGANVLTF
j_call: TRBJ2-2; v_call: TRBV27; clone_size: .; d_call: .; cdr3_nt: TGTGCCAGCAGTTTCCAGCATCTCATCGGGGAGCTGTTTTTT; cdr3_aa: CASSFQHLIGELFF
j_call: TRBJ1-2; v_call: TRBV7-2; clone_size: .; d_call: TRBD1; cdr3_nt: TGTGCCAGCAGCTTAAGGCAGGGGGCAAGGGGCTACACCTTC; cdr3_aa: CASSLRQGARGYTF
j_call: TRBJ1-6; v_call: TRBV4-3; clone_size: .; d_call: .; cdr3_nt: TGCGCCAGCAGCCCTCGCCGGGACATCTATAATTCACCCCTCCACTTT; cdr3_aa: CASSPRRDIYNSPLHF
j_call: TRBJ2-3; v_call: TRBV5-1; clone_size: .; d_call: .; cdr3_nt: TGCGCCAGCAGCCCGGACAGCCGCACAGATACGCAGTATTTT; cdr3_aa: CASSPDSRTDTQYF
j_call: TRBJ1-1; v_call: TRBV19; clone_size: .; d_call: .; cdr3_nt: TGTGCCGCGGGCTACGAAGCTTTCTTT; cdr3_aa: CAAGYEAFF
j_call: TRBJ2-5; v_call: TRBV3-1/TRBV3-2; clone_size: .; d_call: TRBD2; cdr3_nt: TGTGCCAGCAGCCAAGTGCCAGCGGGGGGGCAAGAGACCCAGTACTTC; cdr3_aa: CASSQVPAGGQETQYF
j_call: TRBJ1-4; v_call: TRBV9; clone_size: .; d_call: .; cdr3_nt: TGTGCCAGCAGCGTGCGCGTTGGGGGTCGGGAAAAACTGTTTTTT; cdr3_aa: CASSVRVGGREKLFF
j_call: TRBJ1-1; v_call: TRBV3-1/TRBV3-2; clone_size: .; d_call: .; cdr3_nt: TGTGCCAGCAGTCGACAGCTGAACACTGAAGCTTTCTTT; cdr3_aa: CASSRQLNTEAFF
j_call: TRBJ2-7; v_call: TRBV9; clone_size: .; d_call: .; cdr3_nt: TGTGCCAGCAGCGTATCGGGCACATCCTACGAGCAGTACTTC; cdr3_aa: CASSVSGTSYEQYF
j_call: TRBJ2-7; v_call: TRBV9; clone_size: .; d_call: TRBD2; cdr3_nt: TGTGCCAGCAGCCCCCGAGGTAGCGGGGGGCCGAGCTCCTACGAGCAGTACTTC; cdr3_aa: CASSPRGSGGPSSYEQYF
j_call: TRBJ2-3; v_call: TRBV4-2; clone_size: .; d_call: .; cdr3_nt: TGTGCCAGCAGCCAGGAACACAGGGCTGAGAGGACAGATACGCAGTATTTT; cdr3_aa: CASSQEHRAERTDTQYF
j_call: TRBJ1-1; v_call: TRBV2; clone_size: .; d_call: .; cdr3_nt: TGTGCCAGCAGGTTCGAGGGGGGTATATCGAACACTGAAGCTTTCTTT; cdr3_aa: CASRFEGGISNTEAFF
j_call: TRBJ1-1; v_call: TRBV2; clone_size: .; d_call: TRBD1; cdr3_nt: TGTGCCAGCAGAGGACAGGGGGAAAACACTGAAGCTTTCTTT; cdr3_aa: CASRGQGENTEAFF
j_call: TRBJ2-7; v_call: TRBV7-2; clone_size: .; d_call: TRBD2; cdr3_nt: TGTGCCAGCAGCTCTGTGCCGTCTAGCGGGGGGGGCCACGAGCAGTACTTC; cdr3_aa: CASSSVPSSGGGHEQYF
j_call: TRBJ1-2; v_call: TRBV27; clone_size: .; d_call: .; cdr3_nt: TGTGCCAGCAGTTTATCGGCCCTGGAGAGCTATGGCTACACCTTC; cdr3_aa: CASSLSALESYGYTF
j_call: TRBJ2-3; v_call: TRBV6-6; clone_size: .; d_call: .; cdr3_nt: TGTGCCAGCAGTTACGGGGCGGGATTGGATACGCAGTATTTT; cdr3_aa: CASSYGAGLDTQYF
j_call: TRBJ1-2; v_call: TRBV30; clone_size: .; d_call: .; cdr3_nt: TGTGCCTGGGGGACGTCTGCCGGCTACACCTTC; cdr3_aa: CAWGTSAGYTF
j_call: TRBJ2-4; v_call: TRBV11-3; clone_size: .; d_call: TRBD2; cdr3_nt: TGTGCCAGCAGCCCCGGACTAGCGGGGGCCAAAAACATTCAGTACTTC; cdr3_aa: CASSPGLAGAKNIQYF
j_call: TRBJ1-1; v_call: TRBV3-1/TRBV3-2; clone_size: .; d_call: .; cdr3_nt: TGTGCCAGCAACCTAGGGGGGTGGAACACTGAAGCTTTCTTT; cdr3_aa: CASNLGGWNTEAFF
j_call: TRBJ2-3; v_call: TRBV3-1/TRBV3-2; clone_size: .; d_call: .; cdr3_nt: TGTGCCAGCAGCGGGGAGGATACGCAGTATTTT; cdr3_aa: CASSGEDTQYF
j_call: TRBJ1-2; v_call: TRBV29-1; clone_size: .; d_call: TRBD1; cdr3_nt: TGCAGCGTTGAAGGACGGGACAGGAGCAACTATGGCTACACCTTC; cdr3_aa: CSVEGRDRSNYGYTF
j_call: TRBJ1-2; v_call: TRBV28; clone_size: .; d_call: .; cdr3_nt: TGTGCCAGCAGTTTATACACATACTATGGCTACACCTTC; cdr3_aa: CASSLYTYYGYTF
j_call: TRBJ1-2; v_call: TRBV28; clone_size: .; d_call: .; cdr3_nt: TGTGCCAGCAGTTTACTCAGCTTCCCCAACTATGGCTACACCTTC; cdr3_aa: CASSLLSFPNYGYTF
j_call: TRBJ1-2; v_call: TRBV10-3; clone_size: once; d_call: .; cdr3_nt: TGTGCCATCAGTGAGTCGAAGTCAGTACACTATGGCTACACCTTC; cdr3_aa: CAISESKSVHYGYTF
j_call: TRBJ1-1; v_call: TRBV6-5; clone_size: .; d_call: .; cdr3_nt: TGTGCCAGCAGTCCGAGGGGAGGACACACTGAAGCTTTCTTT; cdr3_aa: CASSPRGGHTEAFF
j_call: TRBJ2-3; v_call: TRBV11-2; clone_size: .; d_call: .; cdr3_nt: TGTGCCAGCAGCCCACGCCCCCGGCCAGATACGCAGTATTTT; cdr3_aa: CASSPRPRPDTQYF
j_call: TRBJ1-6; v_call: TRBV5-1; clone_size: .; d_call: TRBD1; cdr3_nt: TGCGCCAGCAGCCCACCGGGACAGGGGGCAGGACGTAATTCACCCCTCCACTTT; cdr3_aa: CASSPPGQGAGRNSPLHF
j_call: TRBJ2-3; v_call: TRBV4-3; clone_size: .; d_call: .; cdr3_nt: TGCGCCAGCAGCCAAGTCCGATGGGCAGATACGCAGTATTTT; cdr3_aa: CASSQVRWADTQYF
j_call: TRBJ2-7; v_call: TRBV7-2; clone_size: .; d_call: .; cdr3_nt: TGTGCCAGCAGCCCACCGGGGCGCGAGCAGTACTTC; cdr3_aa: CASSPPGREQYF
j_call: TRBJ1-6; v_call: TRBV19; clone_size: .; d_call: .; cdr3_nt: TGTGCCAGTAGTATTTCGAGCAGGGGCAATTCACCCCTCCACTTT; cdr3_aa: CASSISSRGNSPLHF
j_call: TRBJ2-1; v_call: TRBV6-2/TRBV6-3; clone_size: .; d_call: .; cdr3_nt: TGTGCCAGCAGCGTAAGGGGCGGGCTAAACAATGAGCAGTTCTTC; cdr3_aa: CASSVRGGLNNEQFF
j_call: TRBJ2-3; v_call: TRBV19; clone_size: .; d_call: TRBD2; cdr3_nt: TGTGCCAGTAGTATCCATCGGGGGGTCAAAGATACGCAGTATTTT; cdr3_aa: CASSIHRGVKDTQYF
j_call: TRBJ1-2; v_call: TRBV3-1/TRBV3-2; clone_size: .; d_call: .; cdr3_nt: TGTGCCAGCAGCCAAGATGGGCCTCGTGGCTACACCTTC; cdr3_aa: CASSQDGPRGYTF
j_call: TRBJ2-7; v_call: TRBV11-2; clone_size: .; d_call: .; cdr3_nt: TGTGCCAGCAGCCGTCCTTGGGTCGACTACGAGCAGTACTTC; cdr3_aa: CASSRPWVDYEQYF
j_call: TRBJ2-7; v_call: TRBV12-3/TRBV12-4; clone_size: .; d_call: TRBD1; cdr3_nt: TGTGCCAGCAATGACAGGGGGCTTGTCGAGCAGTACTTC; cdr3_aa: CASNDRGLVEQYF
j_call: TRBJ1-2; v_call: TRBV5-6; clone_size: .; d_call: TRBD1; cdr3_nt: TGTGCCAGCAGCCGAGGGGGCCGTGACTATGGCTACACCTTC; cdr3_aa: CASSRGGRDYGYTF
j_call: TRBJ1-4; v_call: TRBV30; clone_size: .; d_call: .; cdr3_nt: TGTGCCTGGAATTTGAGGGCCGGCGAAAAACTGTTTTTT; cdr3_aa: CAWNLRAGEKLFF
j_call: TRBJ2-6; v_call: TRBV30; clone_size: .; d_call: .; cdr3_nt: TGTGCCTGGAACATAGGGGTTGGGGCCAACGTCCTGACTTTC; cdr3_aa: CAWNIGVGANVLTF
j_call: TRBJ2-1; v_call: TRBV28; clone_size: .; d_call: TRBD2; cdr3_nt: TGTGCCAGCAGTTTCGGCGGGGGTGAGCAGTTCTTC; cdr3_aa: CASSFGGGEQFF
j_call: TRBJ1-1; v_call: TRBV6-2/TRBV6-3; clone_size: .; d_call: .; cdr3_nt: TGTGCCAGCAGTGGACAAGGACAGCGTGAAGCTTTCTTT; cdr3_aa: CASSGQGQREAFF
j_call: TRBJ2-7; v_call: TRBV19; clone_size: few; d_call: .; cdr3_nt: TGTGCCAGTAGTATCGGCAGGGGAAAGGACTACGAGCAGTACTTC; cdr3_aa: CASSIGRGKDYEQYF
j_call: TRBJ2-2; v_call: TRBV25-1; clone_size: few; d_call: TRBD1; cdr3_nt: TGTGCCAGCAGTGACAGGGACAGGGGAGGTGGCACCGGGGAGCTGTTTTTT; cdr3_aa: CASSDRDRGGGTGELFF
j_call: TRBJ2-5; v_call: TRBV14; clone_size: .; d_call: TRBD2; cdr3_nt: TGTGCCAGCAGCCCCAGCGGGGTGGAGACCCAGTACTTC; cdr3_aa: CASSPSGVETQYF
j_call: TRBJ1-2; v_call: TRBV12-3/TRBV12-4; clone_size: .; d_call: .; cdr3_nt: TGTGCCAGCAGTTTTTCTGATTATGGCTACACCTTC; cdr3_aa: CASSFSDYGYTF
j_call: TRBJ2-7; v_call: TRBV7-2; clone_size: once; d_call: .; cdr3_nt: TGTGCCAGCAGCTTAACAGGAACCTACGAGCAGTACTTC; cdr3_aa: CASSLTGTYEQYF